Shown below are 31 T cell receptor beta chains from a single sample sequenced in a study of blood T cell repertoires in COVID-19 (dated by TCRdb to the early 2020s). Receptor libraries were prepared by the immunoSEQ multiplex PCR assay. TCRdb took over this immuneACCESS table, retaining in-frame rearrangements with V and J assigned. Such tables are incomplete; in checked studies, under half of the missing clones stem from an unresolved V gene, and the remainder is unexplained. The sample table contains over 55,000 clones; only one count was recorded for roughly 82% of them. The ten largest account for under 50% of the sample. The material sequenced was peripheral blood. All receptors derive from a human donor in a cohort sampled during active COVID-19.

The rearrangement uses TRBV21-1 and TRBJ1-5; the DNA was not used to check the table's D call, TRBD1. TRBV21-1 is listed as a pseudogene. This CDR3 is 18 amino acids long. The CDR3 DNA reads TGTGCCAGCAGCAAAAAAACCCCCCCAACAGGGGGCAGGCAGCCCCAGCATTTT. Its translation: CASSKKTPPTGGRQPQHF.

The chain joins TRBV5-1 to TRBJ2-3; D not resolved. V was shortened by 4 bases and J by 7 bases, with 10 bases between the two germline ends. CDR1 SGHRS and CDR2 YFSETQ come from the germline V gene. The CDR3 has 12 residues. The CDR3: CASSLGSNTQYF. The CDR3, as DNA: TGCGCCAGCAGCCTGGGCAGTAATACGCAGTATTTT.

The chain is built from TRBV7-3 and TRBJ1-6, with a tentative D call TRBD1 (6 bases). The germline V gene has CDR1 SGHTA and CDR2 FQGTGA. This CDR3 spans 14 amino acids. Between the trimmed V and J ends, which lost 5 bases and 9 bases, there was a span of 14 bases. This chain's CDR3 is CASSVGGKGSPLHF. The CDR3 nucleotides read TGTGCCAGCAGCGTAGGGGGTAAGGGTTCACCCCTCCACTTT.

The J gene is TRBJ1-1, the V gene TRBV28, with 7 bases matching TRBD1. The CDR3 is made up of 15 amino acids. Trimming cost V 6 bases and J 4 bases; bases outside gene matches: 11. Germline V gives CDR1 MDHEN, CDR2 SYDVKM. As DNA, the CDR3 is TGTGCCAGCAGGAGCCCTACAGGGGCGGCCACTGAAGCTTTCTTT. It specifies CASRSPTGAATEAFF.

The V and J genes are TRBV5-1 and TRBJ1-1; 8 bases line up with TRBD1. Trimming removed 3 bases from V and 5 bases from J; junction bases left unmatched: 6. The CDR3 has 14 residues. The germline CDR1 and CDR2 sequences are SGHRS and YFSETQ. The CDR3 region is CASSSQGARTEAFF. DNA for the CDR3: TGCGCCAGCAGCTCCCAGGGGGCTCGTACTGAAGCTTTCTTT.

This chain links TRBV5-1 with TRBJ2-7, with D perhaps matching TRBD2 (5 bases). The CDR3 consists of 15 residues. Trimming cost V 0 bases and J 5 bases, with 15 bases left between them. In germline, CDR1 is SGHRS, CDR2 YFSETQ. The CDR3 region is CASSLGLRGIDEQYF. CDR3 DNA sequence: TGCGCCAGCAGCTTGGGACTTCGGGGAATCGACGAGCAGTACTTC.

J is TRBJ1-4 and V is TRBV4-1, with TRBD1 matching over 7 bases. In germline, CDR1 is MGHRA, CDR2 YSYEKL. The ends lost 4 bases at V and 0 bases at J; junction bases unmatched: 2. CDR3 size: 15 residues. CDR3 protein: CASSPGTATNEKLFF. CDR3 nucleotides: TGCGCCAGCAGCCCCGGGACAGCAACTAATGAAAAACTGTTTTTT.

V gene TRBV7-8 combines with J gene TRBJ2-5, with a weak D call TRBD2 (5 bases). Germline CDR1 is SGHVS and CDR2 is FQNEAQ. The germline V and J ends were trimmed by 0 bases and 5 bases, with 10 bases remaining between them. CDR3 length: 14 amino acids. CDR3 residues: CASSLAGRGETQYF. The CDR3 DNA is TGTGCCAGCAGCTTAGCGGGCAGAGGGGAGACCCAGTACTTC.

The J gene is TRBJ1-2, the V gene TRBV19, with 7 bases lining up with TRBD1. Looked up from germline, CDR1 is LNHDA and CDR2 is SQIVND (reference sequence). The V segment lost 5 bases and the J segment 10 bases; nucleotides outside the gene matches: 13. CDR3 size: 14 residues. CDR3 in DNA: TGTGCCAGTAGTTTCCAAACCGGGACAGACATCTACACCTTC. It codes for CASSFQTGTDIYTF.

The chain carries TRBV7-2 and TRBJ1-1; 12 bases fit TRBD1. This CDR3 spans 16 amino acids. Trimming took 1 base from V and 5 from J; bases not matched to a gene: 5. Germline lookup yields CDR1 SGHTA and CDR2 FQGNSA. CDR3 region: CASSLGDRGRLTEAFF. The CDR3 coding sequence is TGTGCCAGCAGCTTAGGGGACAGGGGGCGATTAACTGAAGCTTTCTTT.

The chain links TRBV14 to TRBJ2-3, with D possibly being TRBD1 (5 bases). The germline V gene has CDR1 SGHDN and CDR2 FVKESK. Deletions cut 1 base from V and 0 bases from J, with 8 bases between. The CDR3 totals 15 residues. CDR3 residues: CASSQVKGSTDTQYF. The CDR3 nucleotides read TGTGCCAGCAGCCAAGTAAAGGGGAGCACAGATACGCAGTATTTT.

This clone showed up just once. CDR3 in DNA: TGTGCCAGCAGCCAAGATTACGGACAGATGAACACTGAAGCTTTCTTT. Translation gives CASSQDYGQMNTEAFF. The chain couples TRBV14 to TRBJ1-1, with D perhaps TRBD1 (6 bases). CDR1 is SGHDN, CDR2 FVKESK, per germline. The CDR3 covers 16 residues. V lost 0 bases, J lost 0 bases, and 11 bases lay in between. The whole variable domain, filled in from reference TRBV14 and TRBJ1-1, reads EAGVTQFPSHSVIEKGQTVTLRCDPISGHDNLYWYRRVMGKEIKFLLHFVKESKQDESGMPNNRFLAERTGGTYSTLKVQPAELEDSGVYFCASSQDYGQMNTEAFFGQGTRLTVV.

V usage is TRBV6-5 and J usage is TRBJ1-5, with 7 bases matching TRBD1. The CDR3 runs to 13 residues. Germline V CDR1 and CDR2: MNHEY, SVGAGI. V lost 7 bases, J lost 3 bases, and 3 bases stayed unmatched. CDR3 nucleotide sequence: TGTGCCAGCAAACAGGGGAACAATCAGCCCCAGCATTTT. Its translation: CASKQGNNQPQHF.

This chain connects TRBV30 to TRBJ2-1; 8 bases are shared with TRBD1. V dropped 0 bases and J dropped 4; count of bases not matched to a gene: 14. Looked up from germline, CDR1 is GTSNPN and CDR2 is SVGIG (reference sequence). This CDR3 is built from 18 residues. The CDR3 sequence is CAWSVLGRTGRRYNEQFF. The CDR3 nucleotides are TGTGCCTGGAGTGTACTCGGTCGGACAGGGAGACGATACAATGAGCAGTTCTTC.

This clone was recorded only once. This chain connects TRBV24-1 to TRBJ1-6; possibly TRBD1 for D (5 bases). The CDR3 has 14 residues. The V gene's germline CDR1 is KGHDR and CDR2 SFDVKD. Deletions cut 5 bases from V and 9 bases from J, with 13 bases between. CDR3 sequence: CATSATVYGSPLHF. CDR3 in DNA: TGTGCCACCAGTGCGACAGTATATGGTTCACCCCTCCACTTT.

The chain is built from TRBV13 and TRBJ1-2; D is possibly TRBD1 (5 bases). Germline assignment: CDR1 PRHDT and CDR2 FYEKMQ (reference sequence). This CDR3 is 13 amino acids long. The ends were cut back, 7 bases at V and 8 bases at J, with 17 bases in the middle. This chain's CDR3 is CASTSGGSTGYTF. CDR3 sequence (DNA): TGTGCCAGCACCTCGGGGGGTTCTACAGGCTACACCTTC.

This clone came up a few times. The rearrangement uses TRBV5-1 and TRBJ1-1, with D uncertain. With 4 bases removed from V and 4 bases from J, the gap between germline ends came to 14 bases. This CDR3 has 14 amino acids. The germline V gene has CDR1 SGHRS and CDR2 YFSETQ. The DNA for the CDR3 is TGCGCCAGCAGCACTGACGGGTGGGTCACTGAAGCTTTCTTT. The encoded protein is CASSTDGWVTEAFF.

The rearrangement joins TRBV11-2 to TRBJ1-4; D gene uncertain. V dropped 2 bases and J dropped 7 bases, with 20 bases sitting between them. The CDR3 contains 17 residues. Germline loops: CDR1 SGHAT, CDR2 FQNNGV. This chain's CDR3 is CASSLFPREGSSEKLFF. The CDR3 region has the DNA TGTGCCAGCAGCTTATTCCCGCGGGAGGGCTCCAGTGAAAAACTGTTTTTT.

This clone was counted once. CDR3 loop: CASSELSQGLGYGYTF. The CDR3 DNA follows: TGTGCCAGCAGTGAATTAAGCCAGGGCCTTGGCTATGGCTACACCTTC. J is TRBJ1-2 and V is TRBV6-1, with D possibly matching TRBD1 (5 bases). The germline V and J ends were trimmed by 2 bases and 4 bases, with 17 bases remaining between them. This CDR3 comprises 16 residues. Germline CDR1 MNHNS, CDR2 SASEGT.

CDR3 coding DNA: TGTGCCAGCTCACCTCCGGAGAACCCGGAGACCCAGTACTTC. It specifies CASSPPENPETQYF. The V gene is TRBV18, the J gene TRBJ2-5; D gene ambiguous. With 3 bases removed from V and 5 bases from J, the gap between germline ends came to 13 bases. CDR3 size: 14 residues. The V gene's germline CDR1 is KGHSH and CDR2 LQKENI.

This chain links TRBV4-1 with TRBJ2-3; 12 bases are a match to TRBD2. The CDR3 has 18 residues. Germline CDR1 and CDR2: MGHRA and YSYEKL. Germline trimming cut 0 bases from V and 3 bases from J; bases unmatched to any gene: 7. The CDR3: CASSQEEMGLAGTDTQYF. The CDR3 nucleotides read TGCGCCAGCAGCCAAGAAGAGATGGGACTAGCGGGTACAGATACGCAGTATTTT.

The V call is TRBV6-2 or TRBV6-3, the J call TRBJ2-5; TRBD2 agrees at 7 bases. With V trimmed by 6 bases and J by 5 bases, 15 bases remained unmatched. Germline-derived CDR1 and CDR2 are MNHEY and SVGEGT. The CDR3 loop spans 16 amino acids. The CDR3 bases are TGTGCCAGCAGCTTTCCCCCGGGGGGAATAGGCGAGACCCAGTACTTC. The encoded protein is CASSFPPGGIGETQYF.

This clone is categorized as medium-sized (0.01 to 0.1%). The V call is TRBV19, the J call TRBJ2-2; perhaps TRBD1 as D (6 bases). There are 16 residues in the CDR3. V was shortened by 5 bases and J by 1 base, with 14 bases between the two germline ends. Germline CDR1 LNHDA, CDR2 SQIVND (reference sequence). For the CDR3, the DNA is TGTGCCAGTAGTCGTCGGACAGACCAGAACACCGGGGAGCTGTTTTTT. It is translated as CASSRRTDQNTGELFF.

This chain connects TRBV2 to TRBJ2-2, with D unclear. Trimming stripped 2 bases from V and 1 base from J, with 8 bases between. The CDR3 spans 15 residues. Germline CDR1 and CDR2: SNHLY and FYNNEI. As DNA, the CDR3 is TGTGCCAGCAGTGAACACAGCCTGAACACCGGGGAGCTGTTTTTT. This codes for CASSEHSLNTGELFF.

This rearrangement joins TRBV7-3 to TRBJ2-5; tentatively, D is TRBD1 (6 bases). Germline CDR1 reads SGHTA; CDR2 reads FQGTGA. V lost 5 bases and J 1 base, leaving 11 bases between the germline ends. The length of the CDR3 is 14 residues. CDR3 in amino acids: CASSTDRLQETQYF. Here the CDR3 DNA reads TGTGCCAGCAGCACGGACAGACTCCAAGAGACCCAGTACTTC.

The chain carries TRBV4-1 and TRBJ2-1; a possible D gene is TRBD2 (5 bases). This CDR3 has 15 residues. Germline V gives CDR1 MGHRA, CDR2 YSYEKL. Deletions cut 2 bases from V and 3 bases from J, with 11 bases between. The CDR3 here is CASSQSPGYYNEQFF. The CDR3 DNA sequence: TGCGCCAGCAGCCAAAGCCCGGGGTACTACAATGAGCAGTTCTTC.

This clone appeared a single time. The V and J genes are TRBV28 and TRBJ1-2; D uncertain. Trimming left V 5 bases short and J 3 bases short, with 13 bases between. The germline CDR1 and CDR2 sequences are MDHEN and SYDVKM. This CDR3 spans 14 amino acids. The CDR3 region has the DNA TGTGCCAGCAGTACCCCCCGGGGTTACTATGGCTACACCTTC. Protein: CASSTPRGYYGYTF.

The chain combines TRBV2 with TRBJ1-6; 7 bases line up with TRBD1. The CDR3 consists of 16 residues. Germline V gene data show CDR1 as SNHLY and CDR2 as FYNNEI. After removal of 4 bases from V and 9 bases from J, the junction contained 12 bases not matched to a gene. Here the CDR3 reads CASSGQGIIVGSPLHF. CDR3 in DNA: TGTGCCAGCAGTGGACAGGGAATTATTGTGGGTTCACCCCTCCACTTT.

The rearrangement links TRBV5-4 to TRBJ2-3; the match to TRBD1 covers 9 bases. V gave up 0 bases and J gave up 1 base; unmatched junction bases: 0. Germline values: CDR1 SGHNT, CDR2 YYREEE (reference sequence). The CDR3 contains 15 residues. Here the CDR3 DNA reads TGTGCCAGCAGCTTGGGGACAGGGGGCACAGATACGCAGTATTTT. Protein sequence: CASSLGTGGTDTQYF.

The table lists this clone with a count of one. DNA for the CDR3: TGCGCCAGCGGCCGAGACAGATACGAGCAGTACTTC. It codes for CASGRDRYEQYF. The rearrangement joins TRBV5-1 to TRBJ2-7; D may be TRBD1 (5 bases). V was shortened by 7 bases and J by 4 bases, with 12 bases between the two germline ends. Germline loops: CDR1 SGHRS, CDR2 YFSETQ. CDR3 length equals 12 residues.

The J gene is TRBJ2-3, the V gene TRBV12-3 or TRBV12-4; no firm D call. The CDR3 totals 13 residues. Trimming stripped 5 bases from V and 2 bases from J, with 8 bases between. The CDR3: CASSPMVTDTQYF. The DNA for the CDR3 is TGTGCCAGCAGTCCTATGGTCACAGATACGCAGTATTTT.